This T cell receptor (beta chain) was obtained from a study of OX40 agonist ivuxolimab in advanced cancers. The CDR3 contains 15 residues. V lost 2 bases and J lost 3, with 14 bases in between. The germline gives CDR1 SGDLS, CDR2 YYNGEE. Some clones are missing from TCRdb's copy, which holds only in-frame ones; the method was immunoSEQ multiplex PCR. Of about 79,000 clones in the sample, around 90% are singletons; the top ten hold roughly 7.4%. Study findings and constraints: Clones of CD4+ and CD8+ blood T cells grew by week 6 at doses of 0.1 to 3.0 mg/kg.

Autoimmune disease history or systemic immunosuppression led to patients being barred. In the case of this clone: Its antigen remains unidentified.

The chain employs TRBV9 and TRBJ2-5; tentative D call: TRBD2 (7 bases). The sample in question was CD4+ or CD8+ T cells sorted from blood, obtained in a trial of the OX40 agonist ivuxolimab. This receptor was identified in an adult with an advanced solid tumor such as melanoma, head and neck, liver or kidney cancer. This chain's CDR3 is CASSVGGAGEETQYF. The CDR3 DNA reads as TGTGCCAGCAGCGTGGGAGGGGCAGGGGAAGAGACCCAGTACTTC.